One and the same sample provided the 17 T cell receptor beta chains below, sequenced in a study of Ad26.COV2.S vaccination and SARS-CoV-2 variants. Treatment here: around 19 received Ad26.COV2.S at low or high dose, single or two shots; 5 received placebo; per-sample allocation not given. It was on day 63 after the first vaccine or placebo injection that samples were taken. Repertoires were generated with immunoSEQ multiplex PCR, while TCRdb's copy carries only in-frame clones and drops some. In the table there are hundreds of thousands of clones, 88% of which are singletons. The sample was peripheral blood, taken in a trial of Ad26.COV2.S vaccine versus placebo. The origin of the receptors is a person between 18 and 65 years old who received the Ad26.COV2.S COVID-19 vaccine or a placebo.

The chain employs TRBV29-1 and TRBJ2-3; TRBD2 matches 10 bases. Germline V gene sequence: CDR1 SQVTM, CDR2 ANQGSEA. V gave up 5 bases and J gave up 10 bases; unmatched junction bases: 6. There are 12 residues in the CDR3. The CDR3 region is CSVSGGDRSQYF. In DNA form, the CDR3 reads TGCAGCGTTAGCGGGGGGGATAGGTCGCAGTATTTT.

The chain joins TRBV2 to TRBJ1-1, with TRBD1 matching over 7 bases. Trimming cost V 8 bases and J 5 bases; bases outside gene matches: 17. Per germline, CDR1 SNHLY and CDR2 FYNNEI. CDR3 length: 16 residues. The CDR3 region is CASLIGGGHGLTEAFF. The CDR3 nucleotides are TGTGCCAGCCTAATTGGAGGGGGCCATGGATTAACTGAAGCTTTCTTT.

V and J are TRBV28 and TRBJ2-7, with 7 bases identical to TRBD1. From germline, CDR1 is MDHEN and CDR2 SYDVKM. CDR3 size: 14 residues. The ends lost 5 bases at V and 5 bases at J; junction bases unmatched: 9. Written as DNA, the CDR3 is TGTGCCAGCAGTCCCGTGGGACAGTCTAACGAGCAGTACTTC. The encoded protein is CASSPVGQSNEQYF.

The chain uses TRBV14 and TRBJ1-1; unclear D gene. Germline CDR1 is SGHDN and CDR2 is FVKESK. V lost 0 bases to trimming and J lost 8 bases, with 10 bases between them. The CDR3 totals 13 residues. The CDR3 nucleotides read TGTGCCAGCAGCCAAGAGTCCTCCCCGGAAGCTTTCTTT. As protein: CASSQESSPEAFF. Together with reference TRBV14 and TRBJ1-1, the CDR3 gives the full variable domain: EAGVTQFPSHSVIEKGQTVTLRCDPISGHDNLYWYRRVMGKEIKFLLHFVKESKQDESGMPNNRFLAERTGGTYSTLKVQPAELEDSGVYFCASSQESSPEAFFGQGTRLTVV.

The chain uses TRBV5-6 and TRBJ2-7; D is ambiguous. The germline V gene has CDR1 SGHDT and CDR2 YYEEEE. Deletions cut 1 base from V and 2 bases from J, with 10 bases between. The CDR3 runs 14 residues. CDR3 coding DNA: TGTGCCAGCAGCTTGTTGTCTCCAACCTACGAGCAGTACTTC. Its protein product is CASSLLSPTYEQYF.

J is TRBJ1-2 and V is TRBV3-1 (or the pseudogene TRBV3-2), with 8 bases that match TRBD1. The CDR3 is made up of 15 amino acids. Germline CDR1 is LGHDT and CDR2 is YNNKEL (reference sequence). The V and J ends lost 1 base and 8 bases, in that order; junction bases with no gene match: 9. In DNA form, the CDR3 reads TGTGCCAGCAGCCAAGTTGTCCAGGGGGCGCGGGGCTACACCTTC. Protein product: CASSQVVQGARGYTF.

This chain connects TRBV5-6 to TRBJ2-3; unclear D gene. The germline CDR1 and CDR2 sequences are SGHDT and YYEEEE. CDR3 length: 13 amino acids. Trimming left V 0 bases short and J 4 bases short, with 6 bases between. CDR3 DNA sequence: TGTGCCAGCAGCTTGGATCGGGCAGATACGCAGTATTTT. Protein sequence: CASSLDRADTQYF.

The count of this clone is one. The chain's CDR3 is CASSLRGPGNTGELFF. The CDR3 DNA follows: TGTGCCAGCAGCTTAAGGGGGCCAGGAAACACCGGGGAGCTGTTTTTT. The V gene is TRBV7-9, the J gene TRBJ2-2; the match to TRBD1 covers 7 bases. The CDR3 has 16 amino acids. Germline V gene lookup returns CDR1 SEHNR and CDR2 FQNEAQ (reference sequence). Germline trimming cut 2 bases from V and 2 bases from J; bases unmatched to any gene: 5.

The CDR3, as DNA: TGTGCCAGCAGACCTACAGGGTTACAGAACACTGAAGCTTTCTTT. Protein sequence: CASRPTGLQNTEAFF. The V call is TRBV6-5, the J call TRBJ1-1, with D perhaps TRBD1 (6 bases). The CDR3 has 15 residues. V was trimmed by 6 bases and J by 1 base, leaving 15 bases between them. Germline CDR1 reads MNHEY; CDR2 reads SVGAGI.

The V gene is TRBV6-5, the J gene TRBJ2-7; D is unclear. Looked up from germline, CDR1 is MNHEY and CDR2 is SVGAGI. CDR3 length: 13 residues. With 2 bases removed from V and 6 bases from J, the gap between germline ends came to 11 bases. The CDR3 region is CASSYRPSREQYF. In DNA, the CDR3 is TGTGCCAGCAGTTACCGCCCTTCCCGCGAGCAGTACTTC.

Regarding this clone: This specimen includes other DNA sequences encoding the same CDR3. The chain joins TRBV27 to TRBJ1-1; unclear D gene. Germline V gene lookup returns CDR1 MNHEY and CDR2 SMNVEV (reference sequence). Trimming shortened V by 3 bases and J by 2 bases, and 7 bases separated the two germline ends. The CDR3 consists of 13 residues. This CDR3 reads CASSFTGNTEAFF. The CDR3 nucleotides read TGTGCCAGCAGTTTTACGGGCAACACTGAAGCTTTCTTT.

V and J are TRBV6-6 and TRBJ2-1, with 9 nucleotides matching TRBD2. This CDR3 is built from 17 residues. Germline loops: CDR1 MNHNY, CDR2 SVGAGI (reference sequence). V lost 5 bases to trimming and J lost 9 bases; unmatched junction nucleotides: 17. The CDR3 nucleotides are TGTGCCAGCAGTCCCGGAGTAGCGGGGGTCCGGGGTGGTGAGCAGTTCTTC. It codes for CASSPGVAGVRGGEQFF.

V usage is TRBV7-2 and J usage is TRBJ1-5; TRBD1 matches 8 bases. V dropped 3 bases and J dropped 6; count of bases not matched to a gene: 7. The CDR3 runs to 15 residues. In germline, CDR1 is SGHTA, CDR2 FQGNSA. The CDR3 region is CASSFFQGALQPQHF. As DNA, the CDR3 is TGTGCCAGCAGCTTTTTCCAGGGGGCCCTTCAGCCCCAGCATTTT.

The rearrangement uses TRBV29-1 and TRBJ2-1; D remains ambiguous. Germline V gene data show CDR1 as SQVTM and CDR2 as ANQGSEA. Between the trimmed V and J ends, which lost 4 bases and 5 bases, there was a span of 15 bases. The CDR3 has 14 amino acids. CDR3 region: CSVVALGSHNEQFF. The CDR3 coding sequence is TGCAGCGTTGTAGCTCTGGGATCCCACAATGAGCAGTTCTTC.

The chain joins TRBV19 to TRBJ2-7, with TRBD2 matching over 12 bases. CDR1 is LNHDA and CDR2 is SQIVND in the germline V gene (reference sequence). Trimming removed 4 bases from V and 6 bases from J; junction bases left unmatched: 13. The CDR3 has 17 amino acids. The CDR3 DNA sequence: TGTGCCAGTAGTAAGACTCGACGACTAGCGGGAGACGCCGAGCAGTACTTC. This encodes CASSKTRRLAGDAEQYF.

The rearrangement joins TRBV6-5 to TRBJ1-1; D is perhaps TRBD1 (6 bases). Germline V gene lookup returns CDR1 MNHEY and CDR2 SVGAGI. Trimming took 7 bases from V and 1 from J, leaving 13 bases between them. This CDR3 comprises 14 residues. The CDR3 spells CASNGGAKNTEAFF. In nucleotides, the CDR3 is TGTGCCAGCAATGGGGGGGCGAAGAACACTGAAGCTTTCTTT.

This clone occurred a few times. This rearrangement joins TRBV5-4 to TRBJ1-1; 8 nucleotides agree with TRBD1. Germline values: CDR1 SGHNT, CDR2 YYREEE (reference sequence). This CDR3 has 16 amino acids. Trimming cost V 4 bases and J 2 bases; bases outside gene matches: 10. CDR3 protein: CASSPGQAAINTEAFF. The CDR3 bases are TGTGCCAGCAGCCCGGGACAGGCAGCAATAAACACTGAAGCTTTCTTT.